Sequencing of this T cell receptor beta chain was carried out in a study of T cell repertoires in cytomegalovirus infection. Overall study context: Evidence of both CMV infection and a matching HLA type came from public TCR beta signatures.

One entry per CDR3 protein results from TCRdb running MiXCR on the reads. In the table there are 300,000 to 400,000 distinct CDR3 sequences, about 28% of which are singletons. This clonotype was observed a handful of times. Its target is not known. This CDR3 region has 15 residues. V lost 4 bases, J lost 3 bases, and 9 bases stayed unmatched. From germline, CDR1 is LNHNV and CDR2 YYDKDF (reference sequence). This TCR derives from a human donor in good health (CMV status not recorded). Some clones in this sample may be carry-over from other donors' samples. This specimen was cultured PBMCs, taken from culture after CMV antigen stimulation. This sequence joins TRBV15 and TRBJ2-7; 7 bases match TRBD2. CDR3 amino acids: CATSMTILAHYEQYF. CDR3 nucleotide sequence: TGTGCCACCAGCATGACAATACTAGCGCACTACGAGCAGTACTTC.